This T cell receptor beta chain was retrieved from a study of tumor-infiltrating lymphocytes in primary liver carcinoma. The overall study: The study reported T1-T3 N0M0 tumors spanning 4.2 to 10 cm.

This CDR3 is 14 amino acids long. The germline gives CDR1 SGHAT, CDR2 FQNNGV. As to this clonotype: Its antigen is currently unknown. A junction boundary mismatches the germline segment, possibly from a read error.

With roughly 0.5 ug total RNA as template and a constant-region primer, TCR beta cDNA was made. ARM-PCR was slightly modified, and three nested multiplex PCR rounds with it gave rise to the TCR beta libraries. Two initial PCR rounds of around 10 cycles each paired TRBV1-TRBV30 forward primers with a C-beta reverse primer. One entry per CDR3 protein, called by TCRdb with MiXCR from the multiplex PCR reads. The repertoire holds more than 100,000 distinct CDR3 sequences, with 65% as singletons. Study results and caveats: Only about 8-25% of top clones appeared in all five tumor regions.

Unsorted bulk tissue, about 18-32 mg of it, served as the source for co-extraction of RNA and DNA. Patients in the cohort were treatment-naive and living with chronic HBV infection. This rearrangement joins TRBV11-2 to TRBJ1-1, with 8 bases matching TRBD1. Sequenced: liver tumor tissue from sampling region 1. Subset of the sample: tumor region T1, superior pole. The sequence came from a woman in her sixties or seventies with primary liver carcinoma and hepatitis B virus infection. The CDR3 protein is CASSARTGWTEASF. In nucleotides, the CDR3 is TGTGCCAGCAGCGCGCGGACAGGGTGGACTGAAGCTTCCTTT.